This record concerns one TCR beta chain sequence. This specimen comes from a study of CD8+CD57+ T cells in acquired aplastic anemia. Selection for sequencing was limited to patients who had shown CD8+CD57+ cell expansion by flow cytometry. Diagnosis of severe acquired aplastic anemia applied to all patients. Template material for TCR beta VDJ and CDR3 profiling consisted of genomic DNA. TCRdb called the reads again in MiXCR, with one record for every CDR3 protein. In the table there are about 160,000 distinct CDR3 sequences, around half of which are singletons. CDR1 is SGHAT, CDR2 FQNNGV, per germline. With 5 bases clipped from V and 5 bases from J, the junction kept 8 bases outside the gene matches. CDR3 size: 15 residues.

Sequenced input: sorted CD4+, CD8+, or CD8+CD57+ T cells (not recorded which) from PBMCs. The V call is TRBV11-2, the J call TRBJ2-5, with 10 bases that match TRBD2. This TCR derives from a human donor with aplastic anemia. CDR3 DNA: TGTGCCAGCAGCACCAGCGGGGGGGTGGGGGAGACCCAGTACTTC. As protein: CASSTSGGVGETQYF.